A single sample gave rise to the 22 T cell receptor beta chains below, sequenced in a study of human CD8 memory T cell subsets. Making the TCR beta libraries relied on UMI-labeled 5' RACE. Following a re-call of the 5' RACE reads, TCRdb has one entry per CDR3 protein and lacks DNA. The sample has around 4,400 distinct CDR3 sequences. Sequenced: CD8+ effector memory T cells (TEM) sorted from PBMCs. Specified subset: effector memory CD8 T cells, CCR7- CD45RO+ CD95+. These receptors all stem from a human donor in good health.

The V and J genes are TRBV20-1 and TRBJ1-1; the TRBD1 assignment by TCRdb is unverifiable without DNA. CDR3 length equals 14 residues. In germline, CDR1 is DFQATT, CDR2 SNEGSKA (reference sequence). CDR3 sequence reads: CSARRGQGITEAFF.

V is TRBV19 and J is TRBJ2-1. CDR3 size: 13 residues. The germline V gene has CDR1 LNHDA and CDR2 SQIVND (reference sequence). This chain's CDR3 is CASGVSSYNEQFF.

This CDR3 is CASSSSTGGRPMNTEAFF. V is TRBV5-1 and J is TRBJ1-1; TCRdb returns TRBD1, unconfirmable since there is no DNA. CDR3 size: 18 residues. Germline CDR1 SGHRS, CDR2 YFSETQ.

Judged by frequency, this clonotype is medium-sized. This sequence joins TRBV6-4 and TRBJ2-1; TCRdb calls TRBD2, which cannot be checked without DNA. Germline CDR1 is MRHNA and CDR2 is SNTAGT. CDR3 length: 15 residues. This CDR3 is CASSEEREGSNEQFF.

Its frequency marks this clonotype as medium-sized. The chain links TRBV4-3 to TRBJ2-6. The germline CDR1 and CDR2 sequences are LGHNA and YSLEER. The CDR3 extends over 17 amino acids. The CDR3 is CASSQDASSSGANVLTF.

This sequence joins TRBV6-4 and TRBJ1-2; lacking DNA, the TRBD1 call made by TCRdb goes unchecked. The CDR3 covers 15 residues. The germline V gene encodes CDR1 MRHNA and CDR2 SNTAGT. The chain's CDR3 is CASSVSGDRGYGYTF.

This clonotype is labeled medium-sized based on frequency. V and J are TRBV6-4 and TRBJ2-1; TCRdb designates TRBD1, a call that cannot be tested without DNA. The CDR3 totals 14 residues. CDR1 is MRHNA, CDR2 SNTAGT, per germline. CDR3 sequence reads: CASSVKGEGDEQFF.

The chain combines TRBV20-1 with TRBJ1-1. This CDR3 is 12 amino acids long. Germline CDR1 is DFQATT and CDR2 is SNEGSKA (reference sequence). CDR3 protein: CSASVGTTEAFF.

The genes are TRBV20-1 and TRBJ1-6; the D call of TRBD1 rests on TCRdb alone, since no DNA is present to check it. Germline V CDR1 and CDR2: DFQATT, SNEGSKA (reference sequence). The CDR3 sequence is 13 residues long. This CDR3 is CGAPEGEISPLHF.

The CDR3 loop is CASSQASSSYEQYF. The V and J genes are TRBV4-3 and TRBJ2-7. CDR1 and CDR2 (germline): LGHNA, YSLEER. The CDR3 has 14 amino acids.

CDR3 sequence reads: CSAMTGDNSPLHF. V usage is TRBV20-1 and J usage is TRBJ1-6; TCRdb outputs TRBD1, but without DNA this stays unchecked. The CDR3 runs 13 residues. Germline V lookup: CDR1 DFQATT, CDR2 SNEGSKA (reference sequence).

V gene TRBV7-3 combines with J gene TRBJ2-1; TCRdb calls TRBD2, which cannot be checked without DNA. This CDR3 spans 13 amino acids. Germline V gene sequence: CDR1 SGHTA, CDR2 FQGTGA. Here the CDR3 reads CASSFGGRNEQFF. The whole variable domain, filled in from reference TRBV7-3 and TRBJ2-1, reads GAGVSQTPSNKVTEKGKYVELRCDPISGHTALYWYRQSLGQGPEFLIYFQGTGAADDSGLPNDRFFAVRPEGSVSTLKIQRTERGDSAVYLCASSFGGRNEQFFGPGTRLTVL.

This sequence joins TRBV30 and TRBJ2-5; TCRdb outputs TRBD1, but without DNA this stays unchecked. From germline, CDR1 is GTSNPN and CDR2 SVGIG (reference sequence). CDR3 size: 12 residues. The CDR3 reads CAWAGEGGTQYF.

The V call is TRBV5-1, the J call TRBJ1-1; TCRdb proposes TRBD1, but this gene call is untestable without DNA. The CDR3 has 13 amino acids. Germline V gene sequence: CDR1 SGHRS, CDR2 YFSETQ. The CDR3: CASRDRGLNEAFF.

This chain uses TRBV5-4 with TRBJ2-1; TCRdb proposes TRBD1, but this gene call is untestable without DNA. The CDR3 contains 16 residues. Per germline, CDR1 SGHNT and CDR2 YYREEE (reference sequence). CDR3 protein: CASSLGDLTSYNEQFF.

This sequence joins TRBV6-2 or TRBV6-3 and TRBJ1-5; TCRdb gives TRBD1 as the D gene, but with no DNA this cannot be confirmed. This CDR3 is 13 amino acids long. The germline V gene has CDR1 MNHEY and CDR2 SVGEGT. The CDR3 here is CASTQGAVQPQHF.

J is TRBJ1-1 and V is TRBV4-2. The length of the CDR3 is 14 residues. Germline assignment: CDR1 LGHNA and CDR2 YNFKEQ. This CDR3 is CASSQEGSVEEAFF.

The rearrangement joins TRBV5-1 to TRBJ1-1; TCRdb lists TRBD1, though no DNA is available to test this call. This CDR3 is built from 15 residues. CDR1 and CDR2 (germline): SGHRS, YFSETQ. The CDR3 reads CASSLWGEGTGEAFF. Using reference TRBV5-1 and TRBJ1-1 for the parts outside the CDR3, the full variable domain is KAGVTQTPRYLIKTRGQQVTLSCSPISGHRSVSWYQQTPGQGLQFLFEYFSETQRNKGNFPGRFSGRQFSNSRSEMNVSTLELGDSALYLCASSLWGEGTGEAFFGQGTRLTVV.

V is TRBV5-5 and J is TRBJ1-4; checking the TCRdb D call of TRBD1 is not possible without DNA. The CDR3 loop spans 16 amino acids. Germline CDR1 reads SGHKS; CDR2 reads YYEKEE (reference sequence). CDR3 residues: CASSLTPGQWNEKLFF.

This chain connects TRBV14 to TRBJ2-7; TCRdb names TRBD1, which stays unverified in the absence of DNA. The CDR3 has 15 amino acids. CDR1 SGHDN and CDR2 FVKESK come from the germline V gene. The CDR3: CASSHAGVNSYEQYF.

The chain couples TRBV4-2 to TRBJ2-1. This CDR3 is 14 amino acids long. Germline loops: CDR1 LGHNA, CDR2 YNFKEQ. CDR3 loop: CASSQDLEVNEQFF.

The chain has TRBV6-5 and TRBJ2-7; the TCRdb call, TRBD1, lacks DNA for checking. CDR1 is MNHEY and CDR2 is SVGAGI in the germline V gene. The length of the CDR3 is 14 residues. CDR3 protein: CASSPGTGKGEQYF.